The clone carrying this T cell receptor beta chain is a singleton in its sample. What it binds is unknown. This specimen belongs to a study of early stage breast cancer tumors. Study-level background: Among about twelve ER+/PR+/HER2- tumors, eight were ductal, four lobular.

CDR1 is SGHRS, CDR2 YFSETQ, per germline. The CDR3 has 14 residues. The ends were cut back, 4 bases at V and 5 bases at J, with 15 bases in the middle. Overall study results and limits: Commonly generated sequences made up most enriched TCRB sequences shared between patients. Tumors had 2 to 3-fold higher T cell density and higher clonality than adjacent normal breast tissue. Tumor and normal breast were distinguished via blood comparison in about 90% of the 16 patients.

The table came from immunoSEQ multiplex PCR; TCRdb's copy has only in-frame clones and leaves some out. The sample has about 72,000 clones, more than 60% seen once; the top ten hold roughly 3.2%. The source material was blood. The TCR sequence derives from a person between 60 and 69 years old with breast cancer. The gene calls are TRBV5-1 and TRBJ1-2, with a tentative D call TRBD1 (6 bases). The CDR3 loop is CASSRGRGPYGYTF. DNA of the CDR3: TGCGCCAGCAGCCGGGGGCGGGGGCCGTATGGCTACACCTTC.